Presented here are 18 T cell receptor beta chains from one specimen sequenced in a study of T cells after yellow fever vaccination. TCRdb reprocessed the 5' RACE reads with MiXCR, giving one entry per CDR3 protein. The sample has around 100,000 distinct CDR3 sequences, under 7% seen once. Sample: CD8+ T cells sorted from PBMCs, taken 10 days after the yellow fever booster vaccination. The receptors were gathered from a man between 18 and 35 years old who received the YFV17D yellow fever vaccine.

This clonotype was seen many times. The chain recombines TRBV20-1 with TRBJ1-5, with 12 bases matching TRBD1. The CDR3 runs 15 residues. Germline-derived CDR1 and CDR2 are DFQATT and SNEGSKA (reference sequence). After removal of 6 bases from V and 6 bases from J, the junction contained 9 bases not matched to a gene. The CDR3 reads CSAGTGQGAAQPQHF. In DNA form, the CDR3 reads TGCAGTGCAGGAACGGGACAGGGGGCCGCTCAGCCCCAGCATTTT.

This clonotype was observed at least ten times. This rearrangement joins TRBV4-1 to TRBJ2-2; D is possibly TRBD2 (6 bases). Germline loops: CDR1 MGHRA, CDR2 YSYEKL. Trimming took 5 bases from V and 6 from J, leaving 16 bases between them. The CDR3 totals 15 residues. The chain's CDR3 is CASSSKGAGSGELFF. The CDR3 DNA sequence: TGCGCCAGCAGCTCAAAGGGCGCGGGATCCGGGGAGCTGTTTTTT.

This clonotype was counted only a few times. The chain is built from TRBV3-1 and TRBJ2-5, with D possibly being TRBD2 (5 bases). CDR3 size: 17 residues. From germline, CDR1 is LGHDT and CDR2 YNNKEL (reference sequence). V shed 1 base and J shed 5 bases, with 20 bases lying between them. CDR3 DNA: TGTGCCAGCAGCCAAGTACGAGAGGGCAAGACGTGGGAGACCCAGTACTTC. This gives the protein CASSQVREGKTWETQYF.

This clonotype was observed a few times. The chain uses TRBV5-1 and TRBJ2-3, with TRBD2 matching over 11 bases. V trimming: 0 bases; J trimming: 2 bases; junction bases outside the gene matches: 11. The CDR3 has 19 residues. CDR1 is SGHRS and CDR2 is YFSETQ in the germline V gene. DNA of the CDR3: TGCGCCAGCAGCTTGGAGCGACTAGGGACTAGCGGCATCACAGATACGCAGTATTTT. This encodes CASSLERLGTSGITDTQYF.

CDR3 sequence: CASNQRGWDEQFF. Here the CDR3 DNA reads TGTGCCAGCAATCAGAGGGGTTGGGATGAGCAGTTCTTC. The rearrangement links TRBV12-3 or TRBV12-4 to TRBJ2-1; D could derive from TRBD1 or TRBD2 (5 bases each). This CDR3 spans 13 amino acids. Trimming removed 7 bases at V and 8 bases at J, with 15 bases between.

In nucleotides, the CDR3 is TGCGCCAGCAGTGACAGGGTGCCCAATCAGCCCCAGCATTTT. Protein: CASSDRVPNQPQHF. The chain joins TRBV10-2 to TRBJ1-5; maybe TRBD1 (5 bases). Germline CDR1 reads WSHSY; CDR2 reads SAAADI. V was shortened by 3 bases and J by 3 bases, with 9 bases between the two germline ends. The CDR3 spans 14 residues.

This clonotype was observed a few times. J is TRBJ1-3 and V is TRBV7-8, with D tentatively TRBD1 (6 bases). V lost 1 base to trimming and J lost 0 bases, with 16 bases between them. CDR1 and CDR2 from the germline V gene are SGHVS and FQNEAQ. This CDR3 is 18 amino acids long. As DNA, the CDR3 is TGTGCCAGCAGCTTAGTTGTTAGAGGGGGGAGCTCTGGAAACACCATATATTTT. This gives the protein CASSLVVRGGSSGNTIYF.

The table lists this clonotype with a few counts. This chain links TRBV6-4 with TRBJ2-6; 9 bases agree with TRBD1. This CDR3 is 16 amino acids long. J lost 2 bases, V lost 3 bases, and 2 bases had no gene match. Germline CDR1 reads MRHNA; CDR2 reads SNTAGT. The DNA of the CDR3 is TGTGCCAGCAGTGAAACAGGGGGCGCTGGGGCCAACGTCCTGACTTTC. Amino acid sequence: CASSETGGAGANVLTF.

The chain joins TRBV29-1 to TRBJ2-7, with TRBD2 matching over 7 bases. The CDR3 totals 13 residues. V was clipped by 6 bases and J by 3 bases; unmatched bases: 8. The V gene's germline CDR1 is SQVTM and CDR2 ANQGSEA. The CDR3 region has the DNA TGCAGCGTCCTTACTAGCGCGAGCTACGAGCAGTACTTC. Residues: CSVLTSASYEQYF.

In nucleotides, the CDR3 is TGTGCCATCAGCCGGAGGACGGAGGCGGACACCGGGGAGCTGTTTTTT. It is translated as CAISRRTEADTGELFF. V gene TRBV10-3 combines with J gene TRBJ2-2; the D gene is possibly TRBD2 (5 bases). The CDR3 loop spans 16 amino acids. The germline V gene encodes CDR1 ENHRY and CDR2 SYGVKD. Trimming removed 6 bases at V and 3 bases at J, with 17 bases between.

This clonotype was seen more than once but under ten times. This chain joins TRBV4-1 and TRBJ2-7; 9 positions agree with TRBD1. The CDR3 has 15 residues. The V gene end was trimmed by 4 bases and the J gene end by 6 bases; junction bases not matched to a gene: 10. Germline loops: CDR1 MGHRA, CDR2 YSYEKL. CDR3 sequence reads: CASSLQGQGFREQYF. DNA of the CDR3: TGCGCCAGCAGCCTACAGGGACAGGGATTCCGCGAGCAGTACTTC.

The chain employs TRBV6-2 or TRBV6-3 and TRBJ1-6; D remains ambiguous. Germline V lookup: CDR1 MNHEY, CDR2 SVGEGT. The V gene lost 6 bases and the J gene lost 8 bases, with 26 bases spanning the gap. The CDR3 spans 18 residues. This CDR3 is CASSLEVPGRTPYSPLHF. In DNA form, the CDR3 reads TGTGCCAGCAGCCTCGAGGTGCCAGGCAGAACCCCCTATTCACCCCTCCACTTT.

This clonotype appeared a few times. A junction boundary mismatches the germline segment, possibly from a read error. This rearrangement joins TRBV5-1 to TRBJ2-4; D unclear. The CDR3 length is 11 residues. Germline CDR1 reads SGHRS; CDR2 reads YFSETQ. CDR3 bases: TGCGCCAGCAGATTGGGAAACATTCAGTACTTC. Its translation is CASRLGNIQYF.

The V and J genes are TRBV9 and TRBJ1-1, with D unclear. V gave up 0 bases and J gave up 0 bases, with 6 bases separating them. CDR1 is SGDLS and CDR2 is YYNGEE in the germline V gene. This CDR3 is 14 amino acids long. The CDR3 sequence: CASSVDSMNTEAFF. The CDR3 nucleotides are TGTGCCAGCAGCGTAGACAGCATGAACACTGAAGCTTTCTTT.

The table lists this clonotype with a few counts. The rearrangement joins TRBV4-1 to TRBJ1-6; 7 bases align to TRBD1. From germline, CDR1 is MGHRA and CDR2 YSYEKL. J gave up 7 bases and V 2 bases, and 8 bases lay outside the gene matches. The CDR3 runs 16 residues. In DNA, the CDR3 is TGCGCCAGCAGCCAAATAACGACAGGGTCCAATTCACCCCTCCACTTT. It specifies CASSQITTGSNSPLHF.

This chain connects TRBV10-3 to TRBJ1-2; the D is unclear. The V gene's germline CDR1 is ENHRY and CDR2 SYGVKD. The germline V and J ends were trimmed by 2 bases and 1 base, with 8 bases remaining between them. CDR3 length: 14 residues. The CDR3 nucleotides are TGTGCCATCAGTGAGGAGGAAAATAACTATGGCTACACCTTC. Encoded protein: CAISEEENNYGYTF.

The CDR3 nucleotides are TGTGCCAGCAGCTTGTACCAGAACACTGAAGCTTTCTTT. Amino acid sequence: CASSLYQNTEAFF. This chain joins TRBV7-3 and TRBJ1-1; no definite D call. CDR3 length: 13 amino acids. CDR1 and CDR2 from the germline V gene are SGHTA and FQGTGA. V lost 3 bases and J 1 base, leaving 6 bases between the germline ends.

This clonotype was observed a handful of times. V gene TRBV4-2 combines with J gene TRBJ2-3; 12 bases align to TRBD2. After removal of 0 bases from V and 2 bases from J, the junction contained 6 bases not matched to a gene. The CDR3 runs to 18 residues. CDR1 LGHNA and CDR2 YNFKEQ come from the germline V gene. CDR3 protein: CASSQEVWTSGDTDTQYF. CDR3 nucleotide sequence: TGTGCCAGCAGCCAAGAAGTATGGACTAGCGGGGACACAGATACGCAGTATTTT.